Each of the 26 T cell receptor beta chains below was sequenced from the same sample in a study of tumor and adjacent non-tumor tissue in lung cancer (dated by TCRdb to 2016 to 2019). Libraries were prepared through multiplex PCR. Instrument on record: Illumina HiSeq 2500. TCRbeta libraries were built by three rounds of nested PCR using primers (Table S4), following protocols modified from ARM-PCR. Using fastp trimming at Q25 and MiXCR clonotype assembly, TCRdb reanalyzed the public sequencing data and kept in-frame beta chains. For every CDR3 protein sequence, its rows merge into one entry that carries the most common genes and DNA. For this sample the table gives tens of thousands of distinct CDR3 sequences, of which 67% were detected only once. The ten largest make up approximately 20% of the sample. RNA was extracted from bulk unsorted tissue and checked for quality with a NanoDrop ND-1000 and an Agilent 2100.

Material for sequencing was lung tumor tissue. The receptors derive from a man in his 60s with non-small cell lung cancer.

About this clonotype itself: A much larger clone differs by one base, so this may be a read error. The chain employs TRBV11-1 and TRBJ2-7; the D gene is possibly TRBD1 (5 bases). Per germline, CDR1 SGHAT and CDR2 FQDESV (reference sequence). This CDR3 has 15 amino acids. The ends were cut back, 3 bases at V and 2 bases at J, with 14 bases in the middle. The CDR3 DNA sequence: TGTGCCAGCAGCTTTGACAGTGGGAAGACCTACGAGCAGTACTTC. This gives the protein CASSFDSGKTYEQYF.

On this clonotype itself: Possible read error: a much larger clone is one base away. The chain uses TRBV12-3 or TRBV12-4 and TRBJ2-1, with no clear D. CDR3 length: 15 amino acids. CDR3 sequence reads: CTSSLMAASYNEQFF. In nucleotides, the CDR3 is TGTACCAGCAGTTTAATGGCAGCCTCCTACAATGAGCAGTTCTTC.

This chain links TRBV7-8 with TRBJ2-1; 7 bases agree with TRBD2. CDR1 SGHVS and CDR2 FQNEAQ come from the germline V gene. The CDR3 runs to 15 residues. V trimming: 7 bases; J trimming: 7 bases; junction bases outside the gene matches: 13. The CDR3 loop reads CASNYRTSGSNEQFF. The CDR3 nucleotides are TGTGCCAGCAATTACAGGACTAGTGGGAGTAATGAGCAGTTCTTC.

By frequency in the sample, this clonotype is medium-sized. The chain links TRBV11-1 to TRBJ2-1, with TRBD2 identical over 11 bases. CDR3 length equals 12 residues. Trimming removed 10 bases from V and 7 bases from J; junction bases left unmatched: 3. CDR1 is SGHAT and CDR2 is FQDESV in the germline V gene (reference sequence). CDR3 residues: CATLAGGNEQFF. CDR3 nucleotides: TGTGCCACCTTAGCGGGGGGGAATGAGCAGTTCTTC. The full variable domain, completed using reference TRBV11-1 and TRBJ2-1, is EAEVAQSPRYKITEKSQAVAFWCDPISGHATLYWYRQILGQGPELLVQFQDESVVDDSQLPKDRFSAERLKGVDSTLKIQPAELGDSAMYLCATLAGGNEQFFGPGTRLTVL.

This clonotype occurred many times. The genes are TRBV6-6 and TRBJ2-7; 7 bases fit TRBD1. J lost 3 bases, V lost 5 bases, and 10 bases had no gene match. From germline, CDR1 is MNHNY and CDR2 SVGAGI (reference sequence). There are 15 residues in the CDR3. CDR3 amino acids: CASSTRQGTFYEQYF. CDR3 DNA sequence: TGTGCCAGCAGTACCCGACAGGGAACCTTCTACGAGCAGTACTTC.

This clonotype came up many times. The chain employs TRBV6-6 and TRBJ1-6; D not certain. This CDR3 is 15 amino acids long. Germline CDR1 reads MNHNY; CDR2 reads SVGAGI (reference sequence). Trimming pared 2 bases from V and 6 bases from J, leaving 11 bases between. CDR3 DNA: TGTGCCAGCAGTTACAATCCGGGTACTAATTCACCCCTCCACTTT. Protein product: CASSYNPGTNSPLHF.

The J gene is TRBJ1-1, the V gene TRBV5-8; 7 bases align to TRBD1. Germline loops: CDR1 SGHTS, CDR2 YDEGEE. This CDR3 has 16 amino acids. The chain's CDR3 is CDARTGQSTMNTEAFF. The CDR3 DNA follows: TGTGACGCCAGAACGGGACAGAGTACCATGAACACTGAAGCTTTCTTT.

As for this clonotype: The junction departs from the called germline gene at one end, perhaps through a read error. The chain links TRBV12-3 or TRBV12-4 to TRBJ2-2; 7 bases fit TRBD2. CDR3 length: 15 amino acids. The CDR3 is CASLKEAGAPRELYF. The CDR3 DNA follows: TGTGCCAGCCTAAAAGAGGCGGGAGCACCCAGGGAGCTGTATTTT.

This clonotype was found a few times. The junction and the germline gene differ at one end; a read error may be behind it. The V gene is TRBV4-2, the J gene TRBJ2-7; 7 nucleotides line up with TRBD1. This CDR3 spans 15 amino acids. CDR1 is LGHNA and CDR2 is YNFKEQ in the germline V gene. The CDR3 sequence: CVSIQGADRVDEQYF. The CDR3 DNA reads TGTGTCAGCATCCAAGGCGCAGACAGGGTCGACGAGCAGTACTTC.

This clonotype was counted a few times. This may arise from a read error, as a much more abundant clone is one base away. This chain connects TRBV7-8 to TRBJ2-2, with a possible D match to TRBD1 (6 bases). Germline CDR1 SGHVS, CDR2 FQNEAQ. CDR3 size: 14 residues. Here the CDR3 DNA reads TGTGCCAGCAGCATCCGGGACAAAGCCGGGGAGCAGTTTTTT. Amino acids: CASSIRDKAGEQFF.

This clonotype came up many times. The chain has TRBV14 and TRBJ1-4; a weak D match, TRBD1 (6 bases). The length of the CDR3 is 17 residues. The V end was cut by 1 base, the J end by 0 bases, with 12 bases between. Germline V lookup: CDR1 SGHDN, CDR2 FVKESK. The CDR3 DNA follows: TGTGCCAGCAGCCAAGCCCGGGGGCTTGCAACTAATGAAAAACTGTTTTTT. Translation gives CASSQARGLATNEKLFF.

In regard to this clonotype: A much larger clone is a single base away; this may be a read error. This rearrangement joins TRBV6-1 to TRBJ1-1; 10 positions match TRBD1. The germline V gene encodes CDR1 MNHNS and CDR2 SASEGT. The CDR3 runs to 13 residues. Unmatched junction bases numbered 5, after V lost 8 bases and J lost 5 bases. The CDR3 DNA is TGTGCCAGCGACGGGGACAGGGGAACTGAAGCTTTCTTT. Residues: CASDGDRGTEAFF.

The chain joins TRBV4-1 to TRBJ2-1, with D uncertain. This CDR3 comprises 16 residues. V lost 6 bases to trimming and J lost 0 bases, with 15 bases between them. Germline CDR1 and CDR2: MGHRA and YSYEKL. CDR3 bases: TGCGCCAGCAGTCGGCCAGAACGTTCCTCCTACAATGAGCAGTTCTTC. Protein: CASSRPERSSYNEQFF.

This clonotype came up many times. V usage is TRBV4-2 and J usage is TRBJ1-5, with D uncertain. The CDR3 covers 15 residues. V lost 0 bases and J 6 bases, leaving 12 bases between the germline ends. Germline V lookup: CDR1 LGHNA, CDR2 YNFKEQ. CDR3 DNA: TGTGCCAGCAGCCAAGAAACGCGACGGGGTCAGCCCCAGCATTTT. It codes for CASSQETRRGQPQHF.

A note on this clonotype: Germline and junction disagree at one end, which may indicate a read error. The rearrangement joins TRBV6-1 to TRBJ1-5; D possibly corresponds to TRBD1 (6 bases). The CDR3 has 13 amino acids. Germline-derived CDR1 and CDR2 are MNHNS and SASEGT. The CDR3 coding sequence is TGTGTCAGCAGTGAAGCTAAGGGGGTTCCCCAACATTTT. Residues: CVSSEAKGVPQHF.

The rearrangement joins TRBV20-1 to TRBJ1-5, with 10 nucleotides matching TRBD1. This CDR3 has 16 residues. V was clipped by 0 bases and J by 3 bases; unmatched bases: 5. CDR1 and CDR2 (germline): DFQATT, SNEGSKA (reference sequence). CDR3 in DNA: TGCAGTGCTAGAGAGCCGACAGGGGGCTACAATCAGCCCCAGCATTTT. Translation gives CSAREPTGGYNQPQHF.

The count of this clonotype is one. The V and J genes are TRBV29-1 and TRBJ2-3; 7 nucleotides match TRBD1. From germline, CDR1 is SQVTM and CDR2 ANQGSEA. The CDR3 spans 12 residues. After removal of 6 bases from V and 2 bases from J, the junction contained 2 bases not matched to a gene. CDR3 nucleotide sequence: TGCAGCGTACAGGGGCCCACAGATACGCAGTATTTT. It codes for CSVQGPTDTQYF.

As to this clonotype: A read error may produce the germline difference seen at one junction end. This chain connects TRBV6-2 or TRBV6-3 to TRBJ2-1; D perhaps matches TRBD2 (6 bases). From germline, CDR1 is MNHEY and CDR2 SVGEGT. The CDR3 runs 16 residues. The CDR3 is CASSPHSGDSYNEQLF. CDR3 DNA sequence: TGTGCCAGCAGTCCACACTCGGGAGACTCCTACAATGAGCAGTTATTC.

This clonotype has only a few counts. A much larger clone sits a single nucleotide away, making a read error possible. The chain is built from TRBV6-2 or TRBV6-3 and TRBJ2-2; the match to TRBD2 covers 9 bases. The CDR3 runs 15 residues. Germline V gives CDR1 MNHEY, CDR2 SVGEGT. Trimming cost V 7 bases and J 7 bases; bases outside gene matches: 10. The CDR3 region is CASNTIAGVDGELFF. The CDR3 DNA sequence: TGTGCCAGCAATACGATAGCGGGAGTGGACGGGGAGCTGTTTTTT.

The V call is TRBV23-1, the J call TRBJ2-1; D perhaps matches TRBD1 (7 bases). Being an ORF, TRBV23-1 has a function that is uncertain. CDR3 length: 16 amino acids. The germline V and J ends were trimmed by 7 bases and 6 bases, with 22 bases remaining between them. This CDR3 reads CASILGGTAFFNEQFF. CDR3 nucleotides: TGCGCCAGCATCCTAGGAGGGACAGCTTTTTTCAATGAGCAGTTCTTC.

This clonotype has at least ten counts. V is TRBV7-8 and J is TRBJ1-5; the D is unclear. The germline V gene encodes CDR1 SGHVS and CDR2 FQNEAQ. The CDR3 contains 13 residues. V gave up 5 bases and J gave up 2 bases, with 7 bases separating them. CDR3 residues: CASSIGRNQPQHF. In DNA, the CDR3 is TGTGCCAGCAGCATCGGACGCAATCAGCCCCAGCATTTT.

Note on this clonotype: At one end the junction does not follow the germline gene, possibly because of a read error. V is TRBV11-3 and J is TRBJ2-1; D is unclear. The assigned J gene may be wrong: the sequence end matches TRBJ2-7 better. This CDR3 region has 15 residues. Germline V gene data show CDR1 as SGHNT and CDR2 as YENEEA. Here the CDR3 reads CASSLRAASYNEQYF. As DNA, the CDR3 is TGTGCCAGTAGCTTACGGGCGGCCTCCTACAATGAGCAGTACTTC.

Comment on this clonotype: Lacking the conserved final phenylalanine or tryptophan, this CDR3 likely reflects a read error. CDR3 nucleotide sequence: TGTGCCAGCAGTCAAAAAAGGGGGACAGGGGTCGAGCAGTACATC. The encoded protein is CASSQKRGTGVEQYI. V and J are TRBV25-1 and TRBJ2-7; TRBD1 agrees at 10 bases. Germline V lookup: CDR1 MGHDK, CDR2 SYGVNS. V dropped 5 bases and J dropped 6; count of bases not matched to a gene: 10. The CDR3 totals 15 residues.

J is TRBJ2-7 and V is TRBV11-1; no definite D call. This CDR3 comprises 17 residues. V lost 9 bases and J lost 0, with 24 bases in between. CDR1 and CDR2 from the germline V gene are SGHAT and FQDESV (reference sequence). The CDR3 DNA follows: TGTGCCAGTAGCCCCTGTCCGGGCGGATCCGGCTCCTACGAGCAGTACTTC. Translated, it gives CASSPCPGGSGSYEQYF.

In this sample, this clonotype turned up many times. The rearrangement links TRBV28 to TRBJ2-3, with D unclear. V lost 5 bases to trimming and J lost 2 bases, with 5 bases between them. The length of the CDR3 is 12 residues. The germline gives CDR1 MDHEN, CDR2 SYDVKM. In DNA form, the CDR3 reads TGTGCCAGCAGTACGACCACAGATACGCAGTATTTT. Translating gives CASSTTTDTQYF. Full variable domain (outside the CDR3, taken from reference TRBV28 and TRBJ2-3): DVKVTQSSRYLVKRTGEKVFLECVQDMDHENMFWYRQDPGLGLRLIYFSYDVKMKEKGDIPEGYSVSREKKERFSLILESASTNQTSMYLCASSTTTDTQYFGPGTRLTVL.

The chain links TRBV4-2 to TRBJ1-6; 7 bases match TRBD1. After removal of 8 bases from V and 11 bases from J, the junction contained 12 bases not matched to a gene. The CDR3 spans 14 residues. Germline V gene data show CDR1 as LGHNA and CDR2 as YNFKEQ. CDR3 DNA sequence: TGTGCCAGCGCACTCGACAGGGATGCTCCACCCCTCCACTTT. Its translation is CASALDRDAPPLHF.